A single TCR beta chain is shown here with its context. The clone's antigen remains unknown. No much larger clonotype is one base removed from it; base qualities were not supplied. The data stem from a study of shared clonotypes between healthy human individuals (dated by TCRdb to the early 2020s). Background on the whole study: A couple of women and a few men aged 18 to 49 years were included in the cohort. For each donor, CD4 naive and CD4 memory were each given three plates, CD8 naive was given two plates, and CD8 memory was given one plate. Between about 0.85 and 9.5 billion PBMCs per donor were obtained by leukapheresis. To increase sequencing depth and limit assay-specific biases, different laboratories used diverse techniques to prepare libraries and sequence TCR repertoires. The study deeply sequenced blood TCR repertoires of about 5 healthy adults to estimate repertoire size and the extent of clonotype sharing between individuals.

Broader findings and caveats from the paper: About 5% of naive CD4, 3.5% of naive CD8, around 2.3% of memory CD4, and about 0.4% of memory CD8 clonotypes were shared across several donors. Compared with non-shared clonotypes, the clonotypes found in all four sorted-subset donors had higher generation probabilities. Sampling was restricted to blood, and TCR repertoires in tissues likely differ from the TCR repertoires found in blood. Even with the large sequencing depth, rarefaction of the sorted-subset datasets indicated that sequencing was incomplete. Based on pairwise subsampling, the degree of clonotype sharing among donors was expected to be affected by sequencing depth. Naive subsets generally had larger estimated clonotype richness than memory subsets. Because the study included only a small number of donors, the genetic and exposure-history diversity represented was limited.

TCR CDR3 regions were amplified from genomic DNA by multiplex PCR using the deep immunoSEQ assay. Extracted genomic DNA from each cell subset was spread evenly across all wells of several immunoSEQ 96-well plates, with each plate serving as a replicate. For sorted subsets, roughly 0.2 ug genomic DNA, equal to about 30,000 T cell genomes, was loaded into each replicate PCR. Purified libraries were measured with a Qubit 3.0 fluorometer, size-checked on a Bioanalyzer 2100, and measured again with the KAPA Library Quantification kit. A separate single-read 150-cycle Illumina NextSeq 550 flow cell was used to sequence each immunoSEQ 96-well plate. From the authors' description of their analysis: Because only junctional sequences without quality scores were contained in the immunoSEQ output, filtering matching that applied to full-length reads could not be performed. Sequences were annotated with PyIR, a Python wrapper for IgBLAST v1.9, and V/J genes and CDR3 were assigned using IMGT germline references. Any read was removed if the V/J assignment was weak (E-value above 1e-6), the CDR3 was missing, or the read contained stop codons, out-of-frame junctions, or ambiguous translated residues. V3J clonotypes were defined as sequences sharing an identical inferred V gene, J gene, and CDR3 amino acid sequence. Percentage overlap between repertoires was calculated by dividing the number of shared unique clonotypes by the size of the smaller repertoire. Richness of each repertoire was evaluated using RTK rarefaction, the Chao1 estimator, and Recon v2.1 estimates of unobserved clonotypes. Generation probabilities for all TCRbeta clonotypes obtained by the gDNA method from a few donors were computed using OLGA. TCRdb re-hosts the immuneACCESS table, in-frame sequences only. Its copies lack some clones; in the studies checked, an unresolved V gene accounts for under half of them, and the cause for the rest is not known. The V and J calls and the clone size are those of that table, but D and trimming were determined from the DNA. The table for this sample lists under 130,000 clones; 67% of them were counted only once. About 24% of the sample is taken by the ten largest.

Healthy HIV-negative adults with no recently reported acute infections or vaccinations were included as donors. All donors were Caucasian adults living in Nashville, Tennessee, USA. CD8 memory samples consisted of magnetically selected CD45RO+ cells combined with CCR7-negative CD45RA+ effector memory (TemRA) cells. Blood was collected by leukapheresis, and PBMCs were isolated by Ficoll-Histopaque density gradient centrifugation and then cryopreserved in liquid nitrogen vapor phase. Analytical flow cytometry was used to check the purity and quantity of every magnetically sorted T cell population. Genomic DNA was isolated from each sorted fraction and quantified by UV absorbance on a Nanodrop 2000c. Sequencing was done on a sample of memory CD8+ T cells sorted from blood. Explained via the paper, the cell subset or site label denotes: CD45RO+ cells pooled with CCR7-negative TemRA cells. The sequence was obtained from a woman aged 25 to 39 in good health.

The DNA reads as follows: TGTGCCAGCAGTCCCCGGGACAGGGTGGTTGGGGCCAACGTCCTGACTTTC. Its translation is CASSPRDRVVGANVLTF. The rearrangement joined TRBV28 to TRBJ2-6; the junction holds 9 bases that match TRBD1. Inclusive of the bounding cysteine and phenylalanine, the CDR3 is 17 residues long. The sequence is cut down to CDR3 DNA, 51 bases in frame from base 1. The germline V gene yields MDHEN for CDR1 and SYDVKM for CDR2. The V end gives up 5 bases and the J end 3 bases, leaving 8 bases in the junction not matched to a gene.